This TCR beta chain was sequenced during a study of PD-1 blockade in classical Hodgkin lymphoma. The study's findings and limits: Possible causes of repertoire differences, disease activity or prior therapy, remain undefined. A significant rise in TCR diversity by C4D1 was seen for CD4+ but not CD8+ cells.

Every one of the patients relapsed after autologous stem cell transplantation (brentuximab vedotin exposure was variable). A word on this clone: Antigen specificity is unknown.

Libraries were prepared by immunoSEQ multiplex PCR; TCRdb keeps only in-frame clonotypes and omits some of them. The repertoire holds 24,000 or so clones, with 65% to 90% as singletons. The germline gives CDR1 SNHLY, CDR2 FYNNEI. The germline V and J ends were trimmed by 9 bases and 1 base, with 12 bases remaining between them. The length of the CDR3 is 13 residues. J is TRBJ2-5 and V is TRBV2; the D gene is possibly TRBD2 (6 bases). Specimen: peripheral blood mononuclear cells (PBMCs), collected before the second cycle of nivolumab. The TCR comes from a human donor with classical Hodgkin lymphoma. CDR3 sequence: CASFRGIQETQYF. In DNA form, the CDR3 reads TGTGCCAGTTTTCGGGGGATCCAAGAGACCCAGTACTTC.